The 9 T cell receptor beta chains presented below share a single source sample, sequenced in a study of T-cell reconstitution after alpha-beta-depleted transplantation in children. Unique molecular identifiers were used to barcode this TCRbeta library. One entry per CDR3 protein results from TCRdb running MiXCR on the PCR reads. This table has just over 950,000 distinct CDR3 sequences, roughly 31% appearing once. This sample comprised PBMCs, mostly from graft donor cells, obtained 360 days after TCRalphabeta/CD19-depleted stem cell transplant. The receptors were gathered from a boy under two years old who had a stem cell transplant for SCID, so the T cells may come from the graft donor.

This clonotype was found a few times. The rearrangement links TRBV5-6 to TRBJ1-2; 7 bases line up with TRBD1. Per germline, CDR1 SGHDT and CDR2 YYEEEE. The CDR3 is made up of 17 amino acids. Losses at the gene ends were 4 bases for V and 0 bases for J; bases not matched to a gene: 12. In DNA, the CDR3 is TGTGCCAGCAGCGTCGAACGACAGGGATCATCTAACTATGGCTACACCTTC. Its translation: CASSVERQGSSNYGYTF.

The CDR3 region is CASSPGQAISGELFF. The CDR3, as DNA: TGTGCCAGCAGCCCTGGACAGGCGATATCCGGGGAGCTGTTTTTT. The chain links TRBV12-3 or TRBV12-4 to TRBJ2-2, with 7 bases aligning to TRBD1. The junction had 10 bases not matched to a gene; V was cut back by 6 bases and J by 6 bases. The CDR3 has 15 amino acids.

This clonotype was seen only a few times. The V gene is TRBV20-1, the J gene TRBJ2-3; D is ambiguous. V gave up 6 bases and J gave up 2 bases, with 15 bases separating them. Germline V gene sequence: CDR1 DFQATT, CDR2 SNEGSKA (reference sequence). CDR3 size: 14 residues. CDR3 protein: CSASPTVFTDTQYF. The CDR3 region has the DNA TGCAGTGCCTCGCCGACGGTCTTCACAGATACGCAGTATTTT.

The chain joins TRBV29-1 to TRBJ1-5; TRBD1 aligns across 7 bases. V dropped 7 bases and J dropped 6; count of bases not matched to a gene: 9. CDR3 length: 13 amino acids. Germline V gives CDR1 SQVTM, CDR2 ANQGSEA. This chain's CDR3 is CSASGGGSQPQHF. As DNA, the CDR3 is TGCAGCGCGTCAGGGGGGGGGAGTCAGCCCCAGCATTTT. Full variable domain (missing parts from reference TRBV29-1 and TRBJ1-5): SAVISQKPSRDICQRGTSLTIQCQVDSQVTMMFWYRQQPGQSLTLIATANQGSEATYESGFVIDKFPISRPNLTFSTLTVSNMSPEDSSIYLCSASGGGSQPQHFGDGTRLSIL.

This clonotype was seen only a few times. Written as DNA, the CDR3 is TGCAGTGCTAGAGACCCGCTTGCAGGGGGCTTTAGCGGGGAGCTGTTTTTT. Residues: CSARDPLAGGFSGELFF. The chain combines TRBV20-1 with TRBJ2-2; 8 nucleotides align to TRBD1. The J segment lost 7 bases and the V segment lost 0 bases, leaving 13 bases of the junction unmatched. The length of the CDR3 is 17 residues. Germline V CDR1 and CDR2: DFQATT, SNEGSKA (reference sequence).

The chain links TRBV12-3 or TRBV12-4 to TRBJ2-3; 8 positions agree with TRBD1. The CDR3 spans 15 residues. Germline trimming cut 5 bases from V and 2 bases from J; bases unmatched to any gene: 6. The CDR3 nucleotides read TGTGCCAGCAGTCGATGGGACAGGCCCACAGATACGCAGTATTTT. Encoded protein: CASSRWDRPTDTQYF.

A few counts support this clonotype. The chain uses TRBV5-1 and TRBJ2-3; D possibly uses TRBD1 or TRBD2 (6 bases each). The CDR3 is 12 residues long. The germline V gene encodes CDR1 SGHRS and CDR2 YFSETQ. V was clipped by 6 bases and J by 5 bases, with 10 bases between them. CDR3 nucleotides: TGCGCCAGCACCGAGGGGGGAGATACGCAGTATTTT. This codes for CASTEGGDTQYF.

CDR3 residues: CASSLSPSTGFNYGYTF. The CDR3 nucleotides are TGTGCCAGCAGTTTATCCCCCTCGACAGGGTTTAACTATGGCTACACCTTC. The chain couples TRBV28 to TRBJ1-2; 7 bases fit TRBD1. Losses at the gene ends were 1 base for V and 1 base for J; bases not matched to a gene: 9. The CDR3 has 17 amino acids. CDR1 MDHEN and CDR2 SYDVKM come from the germline V gene.

A few counts support this clonotype. The CDR3 nucleotides read TGCGCCAGCAGCCAGGGGGACAGGGAATATGGCTACACCTTC. It codes for CASSQGDREYGYTF. The V call is TRBV4-1, the J call TRBJ1-2, with 9 bases that match TRBD1. V shed 3 bases and J 5 bases; nucleotides not matched to a gene: 4. This CDR3 spans 14 amino acids. Per germline, CDR1 MGHRA and CDR2 YSYEKL.